This T cell receptor beta chain was profiled in a study of Ad26.COV2.S vaccination and SARS-CoV-2 variants. CDR3 length equals 13 residues. Germline V gives CDR1 SGHNT, CDR2 YYREEE (reference sequence). V shed 3 bases and J shed 1 base, with 6 bases lying between them. Here immunoSEQ multiplex PCR was the method, and the copy in TCRdb shows in-frame clones only, minus some. In the table there are some 340,000 clones, 85% of which are singletons. Treatment of the sample: some 19 received Ad26.COV2.S at low or high dose, single or two shots; about five received placebo; per-sample allocation not given. Day 63 after the first injection of vaccine or placebo was the sampling time.

The chain recombines TRBV5-4 with TRBJ2-3, with unresolved D. The sequence derives from a person aged 18-65 years who received the Ad26.COV2.S COVID-19 vaccine or a placebo. The sample consisted of peripheral blood, taken in a trial of Ad26.COV2.S vaccine versus placebo. The CDR3 loop reads CASSSTGTDTQYF. In DNA form, the CDR3 reads TGTGCCAGCAGCTCCACAGGCACAGATACGCAGTATTTT.